Listed here are 21 T cell receptor beta chains from one sample, sequenced in a study of blood T cell repertoires in COVID-19 (dated by TCRdb to 2020 to 2021). Receptor amplification or capture employed the immunoSEQ multiplex PCR assay. TCRdb provides this immuneACCESS table in a form limited to in-frame rearrangements. Some clones are lacking; in checked studies, under half of them reflect an unresolved V gene, and why the rest are absent is not known. A total of roughly 340,000 clones appear in this sample, around 90% of them only once. The ten largest account for roughly 3.3% of the sample. The material sequenced was peripheral blood. These receptors all come from a woman aged 18-30 years who had recovered from COVID-19.

The chain has TRBV14 and TRBJ2-1; 10 positions agree with TRBD2. The V gene's germline CDR1 is SGHDN and CDR2 FVKESK. This CDR3 has 16 amino acids. V was pared by 3 bases and J by 7 bases, with 9 bases of the junction left unmatched. The CDR3 nucleotides read TGTGCCAGCAGCCACCCTCTAGCGGGAGCTCGTAATGAGCAGTTCTTC. The encoded protein is CASSHPLAGARNEQFF. The variable domain in full, completed from reference TRBV14 and TRBJ2-1, reads EAGVTQFPSHSVIEKGQTVTLRCDPISGHDNLYWYRRVMGKEIKFLLHFVKESKQDESGMPNNRFLAERTGGTYSTLKVQPAELEDSGVYFCASSHPLAGARNEQFFGPGTRLTVL.

The CDR3 DNA sequence: TGCGCCAGCAGCCAAGGTCCGGGGAACACAGATACGCAGTATTTT. This codes for CASSQGPGNTDTQYF. The V gene is TRBV4-1, the J gene TRBJ2-3; D perhaps matches TRBD2 (5 bases). The V gene's germline CDR1 is MGHRA and CDR2 YSYEKL. The CDR3 contains 15 residues. V lost 1 base to trimming and J lost 2 bases, with 10 bases between them.

This chain connects TRBV7-8 to TRBJ2-3; the D gene is possibly TRBD2 (6 bases). The germline V gene has CDR1 SGHVS and CDR2 FQNEAQ. The CDR3 is 20 residues long. The V gene lost 4 bases and the J gene lost 2 bases, with 28 bases spanning the gap. CDR3 bases: TGTGCCAGCAGCTCCTTGTCCCCTCGGGCTAGCGCACAACACACAGATACGCAGTATTTT. It specifies CASSSLSPRASAQHTDTQYF.

The chain combines TRBV6-5 with TRBJ1-2, with D perhaps matching TRBD1 (6 bases). Germline loops: CDR1 MNHEY, CDR2 SVGAGI. The CDR3 has 16 amino acids. V was pared by 2 bases and J by 0 bases, with 13 bases between. The CDR3 DNA sequence: TGTGCCAGCAGTTACCTTTCGTGGACAGCTAACTATGGCTACACCTTC. Protein sequence: CASSYLSWTANYGYTF.

The CDR3 region has the DNA TGTGCCAGCAGCCAAACCTACACAGATACGCAGTATTTT. It translates to CASSQTYTDTQYF. The gene calls are TRBV7-2 and TRBJ2-3, with D hard to call. The CDR3 covers 13 residues. Per germline, CDR1 SGHTA and CDR2 FQGNSA. Between the trimmed V and J ends, which lost 5 bases and 2 bases, there was a span of 8 bases.

The chain has TRBV6-2 or TRBV6-3 and TRBJ2-2; TRBD2 matches at 7 bases. Losses at the gene ends were 3 bases for V and 1 base for J; bases not matched to a gene: 5. This CDR3 is 16 amino acids long. The V gene's germline CDR1 is MNHEY and CDR2 SVGEGT. The CDR3 DNA is TGTGCCAGCAGTTATCGGGGCGGGAGGAACACCGGGGAGCTGTTTTTT. This gives the protein CASSYRGGRNTGELFF.

The chain is built from TRBV11-2 and TRBJ1-3, with TRBD1 identical over 8 bases. CDR1 and CDR2 (germline): SGHAT, FQNNGV. CDR3 length: 14 amino acids. The V and J ends lost 4 bases and 4 bases, in that order; junction bases with no gene match: 3. The CDR3 DNA reads TGTGCCAGCAGCTCCAGGACAGGGGGAAACACCATATATTTT. This sequence encodes CASSSRTGGNTIYF. Using reference TRBV11-2 and TRBJ1-3 for the parts outside the CDR3, the full variable domain is EAGVAQSPRYKIIEKRQSVAFWCNPISGHATLYWYQQILGQGPKLLIQFQNNGVVDDSQLPKDRFSAERLKGVDSTLKIQPAKLEDSAVYLCASSSRTGGNTIYFGEGSWLTVV.

This clone showed up just once. V usage is TRBV6-5 and J usage is TRBJ1-1; a weak D match, TRBD1 (6 bases). CDR1 is MNHEY and CDR2 is SVGAGI in the germline V gene. CDR3 length: 12 amino acids. The V and J ends lost 6 bases and 5 bases respectively, with 10 bases between them. The CDR3 DNA follows: TGTGCCAGCAGCAGGACAGATACTGAAGCTTTCTTT. Its translation: CASSRTDTEAFF.

This sequence joins TRBV29-1 and TRBJ2-1, with D maybe TRBD2 (6 bases). This CDR3 has 17 residues. Germline V gene sequence: CDR1 SQVTM, CDR2 ANQGSEA. Trimming cost V 1 base and J 3 bases, with 19 bases left between them. CDR3 in amino acids: CSVEGIPGAGDYNEQFF. The CDR3 DNA is TGCAGCGTTGAAGGAATACCGGGAGCCGGAGACTACAATGAGCAGTTCTTC.

The chain carries TRBV6-5 and TRBJ2-3; 7 positions agree with TRBD2. V shed 6 bases, J shed 2 bases, and the junction held 8 bases outside the gene matches. Germline lookup yields CDR1 MNHEY and CDR2 SVGAGI. This CDR3 is 15 amino acids long. The CDR3 bases are TGTGCCAGCAGGACCCCTAGCGGACCCACAGATACGCAGTATTTT. Protein sequence: CASRTPSGPTDTQYF.

The chain links TRBV27 to TRBJ1-5; D is uncertain. The CDR3 has 14 amino acids. Germline CDR1 and CDR2: MNHEY and SMNVEV (reference sequence). V was shortened by 6 bases and J by 9 bases, with 18 bases between the two germline ends. CDR3 region: CASRTSGTSRPQHF. Here the CDR3 DNA reads TGTGCCAGCAGAACTAGCGGAACCTCAAGGCCCCAGCATTTT.

The rearrangement joins TRBV24-1 to TRBJ1-1; tentative D call: TRBD1 (5 bases). The CDR3 has 14 amino acids. Trimming took 6 bases from V and 2 from J, leaving 12 bases between them. Germline CDR1 is KGHDR and CDR2 is SFDVKD. CDR3 DNA sequence: TGTGCCACCAGTTCCAAGGGGCCTAACACTGAAGCTTTCTTT. It yields the protein CATSSKGPNTEAFF.

This rearrangement joins TRBV3-1 (or the pseudogene TRBV3-2) to TRBJ2-5; a weak D match, TRBD1 (5 bases). V lost 0 bases and J 4 bases, leaving 15 bases between the germline ends. Germline V gene sequence: CDR1 LGHDT, CDR2 YNNKEL (reference sequence). The CDR3 is 16 amino acids. CDR3 in amino acids: CASSQDTYQGGETQYF. The CDR3 nucleotides read TGTGCCAGCAGCCAAGATACGTATCAGGGCGGAGAGACCCAGTACTTC.

This chain connects TRBV24-1 to TRBJ1-5, with 9 bases lining up with TRBD1. The V gene's germline CDR1 is KGHDR and CDR2 SFDVKD. The V segment lost 6 bases and the J segment 5 bases; nucleotides outside the gene matches: 7. This CDR3 has 15 amino acids. In DNA form, the CDR3 reads TGTGCCACCAGTAAGGGAGGGACAGGGTATCAGCCCCAGCATTTT. Translation: CATSKGGTGYQPQHF.

This chain joins TRBV7-9 and TRBJ1-1; 8 bases align to TRBD1. The CDR3 totals 15 residues. The J segment lost 3 bases and the V segment lost 2 bases, leaving 5 bases of the junction unmatched. Germline-derived CDR1 and CDR2 are SEHNR and FQNEAQ (reference sequence). The CDR3 loop is CASSLWTGIDTEAFF. CDR3 bases: TGTGCCAGCAGCTTATGGACAGGGATTGACACTGAAGCTTTCTTT.

J is TRBJ1-2 and V is TRBV14, with D possibly being TRBD1 (5 bases). CDR1 and CDR2 from the germline V gene are SGHDN and FVKESK. This CDR3 is built from 15 residues. The V gene lost 0 bases and the J gene lost 2 bases, with 10 bases spanning the gap. The CDR3 DNA reads as TGTGCCAGCAGCCAAGAAATGGGACTCAACTATGGCTACACCTTC. This translates into CASSQEMGLNYGYTF.

Remarks on this clone: Other DNA sequences from this sample encode an identical CDR3 as well. This chain connects TRBV9 to TRBJ2-6, with D hard to call. This CDR3 comprises 15 residues. Germline CDR1 reads SGDLS; CDR2 reads YYNGEE. Trimming removed 1 base from V and 0 bases from J, with 5 bases in between. Here the CDR3 DNA reads TGTGCCAGCAGCGTAAGGAGCTCTGGGGCCAACGTCCTGACTTTC. Its translation is CASSVRSSGANVLTF.

The chain joins TRBV5-1 to TRBJ2-3, with 7 bases aligning to TRBD2. V gave up 0 bases and J gave up 4 bases; unmatched junction bases: 8. Germline CDR1 is SGHRS and CDR2 is YFSETQ. This CDR3 region has 16 residues. Written as DNA, the CDR3 is TGCGCCAGCAGCTTGGCCCGGGGAGGGGATTCAGATACGCAGTATTTT. It yields the protein CASSLARGGDSDTQYF.

This CDR3 is CASSQESGTLSGGELFF. CDR3 nucleotides: TGCGCCAGCAGCCAAGAGTCAGGGACTCTCTCCGGCGGGGAGCTGTTTTTT. V gene TRBV4-1 combines with J gene TRBJ2-2, with D perhaps matching TRBD2 (6 bases). The ends were cut back, 0 bases at V and 7 bases at J, with 18 bases in the middle. CDR1 and CDR2 (germline): MGHRA, YSYEKL. This CDR3 spans 17 amino acids.

The CDR3 protein is CASSYDGGSYEQYV. The CDR3, as DNA: TGTGCCAGCAGTTACGATGGCGGGAGCTACGAGCAGTACGTC. The genes are TRBV6-6 and TRBJ2-7; TRBD2 matches at 7 bases. CDR3 length equals 14 residues. CDR1 and CDR2 from the germline V gene are MNHNY and SVGAGI (reference sequence). The junction had 4 bases not matched to a gene; V was cut back by 2 bases and J by 3 bases.

This clone turned up a few times. The chain employs TRBV3-1 (or the pseudogene TRBV3-2) and TRBJ2-3; D gene uncertain. Germline loops: CDR1 LGHDT, CDR2 YNNKEL (reference sequence). Trimming took 2 bases from V and 6 from J, leaving 9 bases between them. The CDR3 has 13 amino acids. This CDR3 is CASSQFLRDTQYF. CDR3 coding DNA: TGTGCCAGCAGCCAATTTCTGAGGGATACGCAGTATTTT.